These T cell receptor beta chains were read from a single sample in a study of cytomegalovirus exposure and HLA in healthy donors. Sequencing was performed with immunoSEQ multiplex PCR; in TCRdb, only in-frame clones are kept and a portion is missing. Of a few hundred thousand clones listed, about 74% are singletons. The sample taken for sequencing was PBMCs. All receptors come from a woman in her twenties or thirties in good health and CMV-seronegative. The CDR3 runs from the conserved cysteine through the conserved F or W. A D gene is named only where the DNA matches it firmly. Size is omitted from some rows. Given values are once, few, many or a class for expanded clones.

v_call	clone_size	d_call	j_call	cdr3_aa
TRBV19	.	TRBD1	TRBJ1-6	CDSSIVGDRDGNSPLHF
TRBV11-2	.	.	TRBJ1-1	CASSFAGGGRTEAFF
TRBV5-4	once	.	TRBJ1-1	CASSLSGGRYTEAFF
TRBV19	once	TRBD1	TRBJ1-1	CATSMGGVTGGLNTEAFF
TRBV5-1	.	TRBD1	TRBJ2-7	CASSLRDRAYEQYF
TRBV6-6	.	.	TRBJ2-5	CASSLTGGEETQYF
TRBV9	few	TRBD2	TRBJ2-1	CASSVDKTSGDSYNEQFF
TRBV18	.	.	TRBJ1-5	CASSAQGEDQPQHF
TRBV7-3	.	TRBD2	TRBJ2-1	CASSSRGGLAGNEQFF
TRBV6-5	few	TRBD1	TRBJ2-1	CASSVDRANEQFF
TRBV5-1	.	.	TRBJ2-3	CASSSPDSGKDTQYF
TRBV11-3	.	TRBD1	TRBJ1-1	CASSPQGGGMNTEAFF
TRBV5-6	.	TRBD2	TRBJ2-2	CASSFTSAGELFF
TRBV29-1	few	.	TRBJ1-2	CSVEPRVRGYTF
TRBV7-2	.	.	TRBJ2-2	CASSWGDTGELFF
TRBV6-1	many	.	TRBJ2-7	CASSESRGVSYEQYF
TRBV5-1	.	.	TRBJ2-7	CASSPGDYSYEQYF
TRBV27	.	.	TRBJ1-5	CASSKDSQSNQPQHF
TRBV15	few	.	TRBJ1-2	CATSLSGVGGYTF
TRBV5-4	.	.	TRBJ1-2	CASSPRGQSYGYTF
TRBV6-5	.	.	TRBJ2-7	CASSYTKLGTPYEQYF
TRBV19	.	.	TRBJ1-3	CASTESLFSGNTIYF
TRBV15	.	TRBD1	TRBJ1-1	CATSGRTGTLDTEAFF
TRBV19	few	.	TRBJ1-6	CASSINRDNSPLHF
TRBV7-9	.	.	TRBJ1-2	CASSEGPAGNYGYTF
TRBV27	.	TRBD2	TRBJ2-1	CASSSLADGNEQFF
TRBV7-8	.	.	TRBJ2-1	CASSSSRGYNEQFF
TRBV5-8	.	TRBD2	TRBJ2-3	CASGLGLAGADTQYF
TRBV10-3	few	TRBD1	TRBJ2-2	CAISDHRGNTGELFF
TRBV4-1	.	.	TRBJ2-7	CASSQGLTSREQYF
TRBV5-1	.	TRBD2	TRBJ2-1	CASSIPTSGSNEQFF